What follows are 5 T cell receptor beta chains derived from one specimen sequenced in a study of blood T cell repertoires in COVID-19. Sequencing was performed with immunoSEQ multiplex PCR; in TCRdb, only in-frame clones are kept and a portion is missing. The data hold approximately 190,000 clones, with about four fifths observed a single time. Input material: PBMCs or T cells enriched from blood (not recorded which). The receptors here all came from a woman aged 25 to 39 who had been exposed to COVID-19.

J is TRBJ2-5 and V is TRBV24-1, with a weak D call TRBD1 (6 bases). The CDR3 is 16 residues long. Germline assignment: CDR1 KGHDR and CDR2 SFDVKD. With 5 bases removed from V and 2 bases from J, the gap between germline ends came to 17 bases. The CDR3 protein is CATSAPWGQIQETQYF. The CDR3 DNA reads TGTGCCACCAGTGCCCCATGGGGACAAATACAAGAGACCCAGTACTTC.

V and J are TRBV4-1 and TRBJ2-1; D is ambiguous. CDR1 MGHRA and CDR2 YSYEKL come from the germline V gene. This CDR3 contains 13 residues. Between the trimmed V and J ends, which lost 3 bases and 4 bases, there was a span of 7 bases. In DNA form, the CDR3 reads TGCGCCAGCAGCCATAGAGAGTACAATGAGCAGTTCTTC. Translated: CASSHREYNEQFF.

The chain joins TRBV6-5 to TRBJ1-2, with D hard to call. V shed 0 bases and J shed 6 bases, with 11 bases lying between them. Germline lookup yields CDR1 MNHEY and CDR2 SVGAGI. CDR3 length: 14 residues. In nucleotides, the CDR3 is TGTGCCAGCAGTTACTCGTTACTCGCCCATGGCTACACCTTC. Protein product: CASSYSLLAHGYTF.

V gene TRBV6-5 combines with J gene TRBJ2-7; possible D gene TRBD2, 5 bases. Trimming took off 6 bases at V and 7 bases at J, with 13 bases between the two ends. The germline V gene encodes CDR1 MNHEY and CDR2 SVGAGI. CDR3 size: 12 residues. The CDR3 loop is CASRFRSGEQYF. CDR3 coding DNA: TGTGCCAGCAGGTTCAGGTCGGGAGAGCAGTACTTC.

This rearrangement joins TRBV7-8 to TRBJ2-5, with D hard to call. The germline gives CDR1 SGHVS, CDR2 FQNEAQ. The CDR3 is 12 amino acids. The V and J ends lost 5 bases and 5 bases respectively, with 9 bases between them. CDR3: CASSRSGETQYF. CDR3 coding DNA: TGTGCCAGCAGCCGGTCCGGGGAGACCCAGTACTTC.